The table lists the clone carrying this TCR beta chain with a few counts. The length of the CDR3 is 15 residues. Germline V gives CDR1 KGHSH, CDR2 LQKENI. V lost 3 bases, J lost 8 bases, and 19 bases lay in between. As originally analysed: The authors estimated nucleated cell counts from reference gene primer amplification. Method: immunoSEQ multiplex PCR; TCRdb's copy keeps in-frame clones and lacks some. The V and J calls and clone size are taken from that table; D and trimming were inferred from the DNA. The sample has 40,000 to 60,000 clones, roughly 84% seen once. The data belong to a study of blood T cell repertoires in COVID-19. Overall study: Both acute and convalescent COVID-19 samples were obtained from the United States, Italy and Spain. Sample material is recorded as cDNA or gDNA derived from T cells, B-cell-depleted T cells, or PBMCs.

The chain joins TRBV18 to TRBJ1-2, with TRBD1 as a possible D gene (5 bases). Sequenced material: peripheral blood. This TCR came from a man between 45 and 60 years old with active COVID-19. The CDR3: CASSPSEGTLSGYTF. The CDR3 DNA is TGTGCCAGCTCACCTTCGGAGGGGACCCTTTCCGGCTACACCTTC.